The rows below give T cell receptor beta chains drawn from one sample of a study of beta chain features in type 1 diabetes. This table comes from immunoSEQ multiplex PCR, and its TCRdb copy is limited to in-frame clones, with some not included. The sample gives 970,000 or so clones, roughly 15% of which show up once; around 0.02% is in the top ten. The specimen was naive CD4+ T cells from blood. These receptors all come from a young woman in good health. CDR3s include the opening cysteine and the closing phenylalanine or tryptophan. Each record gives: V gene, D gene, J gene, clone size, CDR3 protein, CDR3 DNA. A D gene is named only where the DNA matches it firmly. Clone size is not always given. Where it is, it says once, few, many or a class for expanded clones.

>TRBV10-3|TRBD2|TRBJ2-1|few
CAISRLAYEQFF
TGTGCCATCAGCCGACTAGCGTATGAGCAGTTCTTC
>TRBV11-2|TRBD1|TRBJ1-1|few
CASSLGTGGLGEAFF
TGTGCCAGCAGCCTCGGGACAGGGGGCTTGGGTGAAGCTTTCTTT
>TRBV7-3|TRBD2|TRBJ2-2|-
CASSAGTRSGELFF
TGTGCCAGCAGCGCCGGGACTAGGTCCGGGGAGCTGTTTTTT
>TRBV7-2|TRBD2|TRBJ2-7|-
CASSPVAGGGYEQYF
TGTGCCAGCAGCCCGGTAGCGGGAGGAGGCTACGAGCAGTACTTC
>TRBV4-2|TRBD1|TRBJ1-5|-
CASSQDRGTRQGLYSNQPQHF
TGTGCCAGCAGCCAAGATCGGGGGACACGACAGGGACTTTATAGCAATCAGCCCCAGCATTTT
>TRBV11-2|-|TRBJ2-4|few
CASSLRVQAGNIQYF
TGTGCCAGCAGCCTCCGGGTCCAAGCAGGGAACATTCAGTACTTC
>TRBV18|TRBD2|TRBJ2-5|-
CASSPRTSGKETQYF
TGTGCCAGCTCACCACGGACTAGCGGTAAAGAGACCCAGTACTTC
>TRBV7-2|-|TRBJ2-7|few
CASSSLGRIYEQYF
TGTGCCAGCAGCTCTCTTGGCAGGATCTACGAGCAGTACTTC
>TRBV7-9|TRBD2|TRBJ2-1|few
CASSLRSGTHYFHNEQFF
TGTGCCAGCAGCTTACGTAGCGGGACCCACTATTTCCACAATGAGCAGTTCTTC
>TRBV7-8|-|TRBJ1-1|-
CASSLSGRLEAFF
TGTGCCAGCAGCTTATCGGGGAGGTTAGAAGCTTTCTTT
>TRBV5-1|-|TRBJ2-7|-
CASSLQPSPSYEQYF
TGCGCCAGCAGCCTACAACCATCCCCTTCATACGAGCAGTACTTC
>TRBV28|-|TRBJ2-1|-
CASSFNRNNEQFF
TGTGCCAGCAGTTTTAACAGAAACAATGAGCAGTTCTTC
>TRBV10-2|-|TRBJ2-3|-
CASSFTQGAGGPDTQYF
TGCGCCAGCAGTTTCACCCAGGGGGCGGGAGGGCCAGATACGCAGTATTTT
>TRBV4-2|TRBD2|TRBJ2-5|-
CASSQDGLAGGFPQYF
TGTGCCAGCAGCCAAGATGGGCTAGCGGGAGGATTTCCCCAGTACTTC
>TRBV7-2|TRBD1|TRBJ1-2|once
CASSLVSGTGNYGYTF
TGTGCCAGCAGCTTAGTCTCCGGGACAGGCAACTATGGCTACACCTTC
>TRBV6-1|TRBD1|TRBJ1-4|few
CASRRTGVEKLFF
TGTGCCAGCAGGAGGACAGGGGTCGAAAAACTGTTTTTT
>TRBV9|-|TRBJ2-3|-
CASSAHFGETDTQYF
TGTGCCAGCAGCGCTCACTTCGGCGAGACAGATACGCAGTATTTT